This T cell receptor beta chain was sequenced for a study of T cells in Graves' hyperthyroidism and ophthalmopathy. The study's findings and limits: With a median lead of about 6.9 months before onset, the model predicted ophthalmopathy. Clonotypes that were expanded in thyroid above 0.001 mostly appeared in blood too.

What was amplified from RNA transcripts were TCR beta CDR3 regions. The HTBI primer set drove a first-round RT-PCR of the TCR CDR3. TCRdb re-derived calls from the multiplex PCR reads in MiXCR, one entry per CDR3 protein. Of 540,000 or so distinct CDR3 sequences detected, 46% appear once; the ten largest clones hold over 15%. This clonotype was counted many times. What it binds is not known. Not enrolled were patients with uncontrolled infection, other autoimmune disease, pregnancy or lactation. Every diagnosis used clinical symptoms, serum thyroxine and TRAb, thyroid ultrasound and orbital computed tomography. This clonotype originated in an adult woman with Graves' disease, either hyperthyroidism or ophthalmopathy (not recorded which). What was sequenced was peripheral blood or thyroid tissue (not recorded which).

CDR3 region: CAISESGDSEAFF. The CDR3 DNA is TGTGCCATCAGTGAGTCTGGGGATTCTGAAGCTTTCTTT. The chain uses TRBV10-3 and TRBJ1-1; D is uncertain. This CDR3 spans 13 amino acids. The V and J ends lost 0 bases and 6 bases respectively, with 8 bases between them. Germline loops: CDR1 ENHRY, CDR2 SYGVKD.